This TCR beta chain is from a study of esophageal squamous cell carcinoma under preoperative chemotherapy. One entry per CDR3 protein results from TCRdb running MiXCR on the PCR reads. The top ten clones hold over 25% of a sample with 15,000 to 20,000 distinct CDR3 sequences, nearly 50% of them seen once. The time point was: before preoperative PTX-NDP chemotherapy. Preoperative chemotherapy with paclitaxel-nedaplatin was given to patients before surgery. The sequence was obtained from a human donor with esophageal squamous cell carcinoma. The donor label of this sample is uncertain. This specimen was taken from a patient given preoperative chemotherapy.

The CDR3 DNA sequence: TGTGCCAGCAGCTTAGGCGGGAGTATCGACAATGAGCAGTTCTTC. Amino acid sequence: CASSLGGSIDNEQFF. The chain combines TRBV11-3 with TRBJ2-1; TRBD2 agrees at 7 bases. The V segment lost 1 base and the J segment 5 bases; nucleotides outside the gene matches: 5. Germline CDR1 is SGHNT and CDR2 is YENEEA. CDR3 length: 15 residues.